The TCR beta chain under discussion was sequenced for a study of cytomegalovirus exposure and HLA in healthy donors. It was the approximately 120-subject validation cohort, separate from the approximately 690-subject first cohort, to which the donors belonged. Study-level points and caveats: Cytomegalovirus association was assigned to more than 150 TCR beta chains.

With respect to this clone: What it recognizes is unknown.

TCRdb keeps only in-frame clones here, not all; method: immunoSEQ multiplex PCR. The sample records hundreds of thousands of clones, about nine tenths being singletons. The sequenced material came from PBMCs. This TCR derives from a woman aged 18 to 35 in good health and CMV-seronegative.

CDR3 loop: CASSSLGGYEQYF. The CDR3 coding sequence is TGTGCCAGCAGCTCCCTGGGGGGCTACGAGCAGTACTTC. The chain employs TRBV7-6 and TRBJ2-7; TRBD2 is a possible D gene (6 bases). The CDR3 loop spans 13 amino acids. CDR1 and CDR2 (germline): SGHVS, FNYEAQ. Between the trimmed V and J ends, which lost 4 bases and 3 bases, there was a span of 10 bases.